Below, 9 T cell receptor beta chains from the same sample are listed, as sequenced in a study of molecular identifiers for immune sequencing clone quantification. TCRdb fed the PCR reads into MiXCR, producing one record per CDR3 protein. The sample lists approximately 670,000 distinct CDR3 sequences, 20% seen once, with 0.85% in the top ten. Sequencing input: naive CD8+ T cells from blood, with Jurkat cell RNA spiked in. Subset described: FACS-sorted CD8+CD4-CCR7+CD45RA+ naive T cells. The source of these receptors is a human donor in good health. Some libraries in this study had Jurkat cell RNA spiked in.

This clonotype was found many times. V is TRBV5-5 and J is TRBJ2-3; TRBD2 is a possible D gene (6 bases). V lost 2 bases and J lost 4, with 17 bases in between. The CDR3 runs 16 residues. The germline V gene has CDR1 SGHKS and CDR2 YYEKEE (reference sequence). Here the CDR3 reads CASSFYIAEPADTQYF. Written as DNA, the CDR3 is TGTGCCAGCAGCTTCTACATAGCGGAGCCGGCAGATACGCAGTATTTT.

This clonotype has only a few counts. The chain couples TRBV5-6 to TRBJ2-7; tentatively, D is TRBD1 (6 bases). The CDR3 length is 12 residues. The V and J ends lost 4 bases and 8 bases respectively, with 13 bases between them. Germline values: CDR1 SGHDT, CDR2 YYEEEE. The CDR3 reads CASSALDRKQYF. CDR3 DNA sequence: TGTGCCAGCAGCGCATTGGACAGAAAGCAGTACTTC.

This clonotype was recorded many times. The V call is TRBV6-6, the J call TRBJ1-1, with 8 bases aligning to TRBD1. This CDR3 region has 15 residues. Looked up from germline, CDR1 is MNHNY and CDR2 is SVGAGI (reference sequence). Trimming removed 2 bases from V and 0 bases from J; junction bases left unmatched: 2. The CDR3 sequence is CASSYQTGVNTEAFF. In nucleotides, the CDR3 is TGTGCCAGCAGTTACCAGACAGGGGTGAACACTGAAGCTTTCTTT.

Many counts were recorded for this clonotype. V is TRBV5-1 and J is TRBJ2-3, with TRBD2 identical over 9 bases. The germline gives CDR1 SGHRS, CDR2 YFSETQ. This CDR3 contains 16 residues. J lost 2 bases, V lost 1 base, and 5 bases had no gene match. The CDR3 protein is CASSLRLAVLTDTQYF. The CDR3 coding sequence is TGCGCCAGCAGCTTGAGACTAGCGGTGCTCACAGATACGCAGTATTTT. The full variable domain, rest sourced from reference TRBV5-1 and TRBJ2-3, is KAGVTQTPRYLIKTRGQQVTLSCSPISGHRSVSWYQQTPGQGLQFLFEYFSETQRNKGNFPGRFSGRQFSNSRSEMNVSTLELGDSALYLCASSLRLAVLTDTQYFGPGTRLTVL.

This clonotype occurred many times. The V call is TRBV9, the J call TRBJ2-2; no definite D call. The CDR3 is 15 residues long. V lost 5 bases to trimming and J lost 2 bases, with 13 bases between them. The V gene's germline CDR1 is SGDLS and CDR2 YYNGEE. CDR3 sequence reads: CASSGLGVNTGELFF. The CDR3 DNA follows: TGTGCCAGCAGTGGGTTGGGCGTTAACACCGGGGAGCTGTTTTTT.

The chain carries TRBV12-3 or TRBV12-4 and TRBJ1-2; no clear D gene. Trimming pared 0 bases from V and 8 bases from J, leaving 10 bases between. CDR3 size: 13 residues. The CDR3 DNA reads as TGTGCCAGCAGTTTAGCCGGTCGTCTCGGCTACACCTTC. It translates to CASSLAGRLGYTF.

This clonotype was counted many times. The DNA for the CDR3 is TGCAGTGCTAGAGATTTGAGTAGCGGGGGAGAGACCCAGTACTTC. Amino acids: CSARDLSSGGETQYF. V usage is TRBV20-1 and J usage is TRBJ2-5; 9 bases are a match to TRBD2. Germline V gene lookup returns CDR1 DFQATT and CDR2 SNEGSKA (reference sequence). CDR3 length equals 15 residues. V shed 0 bases, J shed 4 bases, and the junction held 6 bases outside the gene matches.

There are many counts of this clonotype. This chain connects TRBV4-2 to TRBJ1-5; no clear D. The V gene lost 0 bases and the J gene lost 5 bases, with 5 bases spanning the gap. The germline V gene has CDR1 LGHNA and CDR2 YNFKEQ. The CDR3 covers 13 residues. CDR3 amino acids: CASSQEGDQPQHF. The CDR3 DNA reads as TGTGCCAGCAGCCAAGAGGGCGATCAGCCCCAGCATTTT.

This clonotype was detected only a few times. The rearrangement uses TRBV5-8 and TRBJ2-7; TRBD2 is a possible D gene (6 bases). The ends were cut back, 1 base at V and 5 bases at J, with 13 bases in the middle. The CDR3 covers 14 residues. CDR1 is SGHTS and CDR2 is YDEGEE in the germline V gene. The CDR3 spells CASSLRGLPNEQYF. CDR3 DNA sequence: TGTGCCAGCAGCTTGCGGGGGTTACCTAACGAGCAGTACTTC.